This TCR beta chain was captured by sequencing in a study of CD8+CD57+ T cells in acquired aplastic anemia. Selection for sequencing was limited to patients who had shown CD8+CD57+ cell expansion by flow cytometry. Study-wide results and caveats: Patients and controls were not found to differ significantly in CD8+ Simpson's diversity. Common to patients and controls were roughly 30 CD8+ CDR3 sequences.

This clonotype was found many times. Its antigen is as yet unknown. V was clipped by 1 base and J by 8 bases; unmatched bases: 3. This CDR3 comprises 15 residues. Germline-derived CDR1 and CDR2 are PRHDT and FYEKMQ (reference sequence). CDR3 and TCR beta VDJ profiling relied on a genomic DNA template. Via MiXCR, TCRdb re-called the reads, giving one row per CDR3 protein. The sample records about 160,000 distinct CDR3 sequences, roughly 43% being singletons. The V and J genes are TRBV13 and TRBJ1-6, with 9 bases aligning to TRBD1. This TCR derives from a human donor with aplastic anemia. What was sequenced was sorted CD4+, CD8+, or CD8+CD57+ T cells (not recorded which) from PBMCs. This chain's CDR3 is CASSLAGQGYSPLHF. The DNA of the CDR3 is TGTGCCAGCAGCTTAGCTGGACAGGGGTATTCACCCCTCCACTTT.